This T cell receptor (beta chain) was recovered during a study of OX40 agonist ivuxolimab in advanced cancers. Study-level background: With ivuxolimab, an agonistic anti-OX40 (CD134) antibody, patients were treated. In three patients, partial responses were observed, one with hepatocellular carcinoma and two with cutaneous melanoma. Ivuxolimab was delivered to patients intravenously every 2 weeks at doses spanning 0.01 to 10 mg/kg.

The germline V gene has CDR1 PRHDT and CDR2 FYEKMQ (reference sequence). The CDR3 is made up of 15 amino acids. V lost 0 bases, J lost 3 bases, and 12 bases lay in between. Anyone with autoimmune disease history or systemic immunosuppression was excluded. The assay was immunoSEQ multiplex PCR, and TCRdb's table has in-frame clones only and misses some. The data contain around 15,000 clones, 80% to 95% of them singletons. The genes are TRBV13 and TRBJ2-7; D is perhaps TRBD2 (5 bases). This TCR derives from an adult with an advanced solid tumor such as melanoma, head and neck, liver or kidney cancer. The specimen comprised CD4+ or CD8+ T cells sorted from blood, sampled in a trial of the OX40 agonist ivuxolimab. The CDR3 DNA is TGTGCCAGCAGCTTAGGGGCGCTGAGGGACTACGAGCAGTACTTC. It is translated as CASSLGALRDYEQYF.